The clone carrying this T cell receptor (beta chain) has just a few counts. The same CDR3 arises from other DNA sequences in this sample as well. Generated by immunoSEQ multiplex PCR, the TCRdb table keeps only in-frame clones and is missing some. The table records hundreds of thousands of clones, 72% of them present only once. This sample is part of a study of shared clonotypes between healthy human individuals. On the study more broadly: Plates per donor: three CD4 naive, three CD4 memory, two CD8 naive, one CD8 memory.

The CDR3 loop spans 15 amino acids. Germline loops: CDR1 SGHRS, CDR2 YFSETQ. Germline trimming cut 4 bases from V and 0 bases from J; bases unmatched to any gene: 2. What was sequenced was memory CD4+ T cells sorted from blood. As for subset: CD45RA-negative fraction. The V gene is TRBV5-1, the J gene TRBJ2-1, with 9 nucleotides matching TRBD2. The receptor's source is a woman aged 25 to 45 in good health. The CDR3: CASSLTSGSYNEQFF. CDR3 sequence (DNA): TGCGCCAGCAGCCTGACTAGCGGCTCCTACAATGAGCAGTTCTTC.